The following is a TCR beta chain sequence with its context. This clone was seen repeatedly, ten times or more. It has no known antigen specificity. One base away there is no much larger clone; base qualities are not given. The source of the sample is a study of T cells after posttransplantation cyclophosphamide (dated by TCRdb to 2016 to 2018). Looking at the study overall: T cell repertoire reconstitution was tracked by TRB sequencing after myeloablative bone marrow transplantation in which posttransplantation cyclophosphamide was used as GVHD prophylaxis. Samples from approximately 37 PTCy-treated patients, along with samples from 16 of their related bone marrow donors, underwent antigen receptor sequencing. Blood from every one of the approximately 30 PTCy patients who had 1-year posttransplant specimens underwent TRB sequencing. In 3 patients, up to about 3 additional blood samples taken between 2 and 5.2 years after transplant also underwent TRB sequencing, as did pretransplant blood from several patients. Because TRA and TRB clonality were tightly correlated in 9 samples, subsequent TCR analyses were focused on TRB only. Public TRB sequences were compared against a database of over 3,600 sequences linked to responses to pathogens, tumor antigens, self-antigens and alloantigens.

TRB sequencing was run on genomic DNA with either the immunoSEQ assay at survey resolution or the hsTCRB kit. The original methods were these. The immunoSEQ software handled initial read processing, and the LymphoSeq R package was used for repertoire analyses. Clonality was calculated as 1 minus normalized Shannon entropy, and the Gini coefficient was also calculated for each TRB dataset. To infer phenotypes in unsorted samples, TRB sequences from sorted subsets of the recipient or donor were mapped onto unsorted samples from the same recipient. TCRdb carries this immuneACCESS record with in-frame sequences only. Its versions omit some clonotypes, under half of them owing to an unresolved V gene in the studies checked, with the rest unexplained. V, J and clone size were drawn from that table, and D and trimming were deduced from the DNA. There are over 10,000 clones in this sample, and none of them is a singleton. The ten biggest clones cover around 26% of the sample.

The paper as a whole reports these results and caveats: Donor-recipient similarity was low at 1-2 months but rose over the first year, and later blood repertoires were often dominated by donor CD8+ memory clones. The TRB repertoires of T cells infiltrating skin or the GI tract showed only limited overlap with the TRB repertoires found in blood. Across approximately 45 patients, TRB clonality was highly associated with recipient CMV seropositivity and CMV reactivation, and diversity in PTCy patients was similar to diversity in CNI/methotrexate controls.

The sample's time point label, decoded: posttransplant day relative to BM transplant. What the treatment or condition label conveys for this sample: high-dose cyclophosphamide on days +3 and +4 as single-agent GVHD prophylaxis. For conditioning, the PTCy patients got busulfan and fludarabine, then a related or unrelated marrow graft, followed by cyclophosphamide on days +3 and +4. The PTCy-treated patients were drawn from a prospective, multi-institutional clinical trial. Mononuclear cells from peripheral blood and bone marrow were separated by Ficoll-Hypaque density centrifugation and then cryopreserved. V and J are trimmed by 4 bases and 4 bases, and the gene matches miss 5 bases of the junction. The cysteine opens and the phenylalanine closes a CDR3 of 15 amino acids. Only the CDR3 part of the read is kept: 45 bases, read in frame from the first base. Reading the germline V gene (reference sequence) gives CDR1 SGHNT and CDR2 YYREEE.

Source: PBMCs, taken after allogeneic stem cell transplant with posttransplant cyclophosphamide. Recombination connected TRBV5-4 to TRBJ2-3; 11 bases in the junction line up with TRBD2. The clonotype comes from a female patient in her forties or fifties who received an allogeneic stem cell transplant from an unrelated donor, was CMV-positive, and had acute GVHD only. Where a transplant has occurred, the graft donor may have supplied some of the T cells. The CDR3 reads CASSDPGLAADTQYF. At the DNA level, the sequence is TGTGCCAGCAGCGATCCGGGACTAGCGGCAGATACGCAGTATTTT. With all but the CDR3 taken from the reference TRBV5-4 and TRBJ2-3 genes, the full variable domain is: ETGVTQSPTHLIKTRGQQVTLRCSSQSGHNTVSWYQQALGQGPQFIFQYYREEENGRGNFPPRFSGLQFPNYSSELNVNALELDDSALYLCASSDPGLAADTQYFGPGTRLTVL.